This entry is about one T cell receptor beta chain. The antigen this receptor binds is unknown. No base quality values were provided; no much bigger clone lies one nucleotide off. The cohort consisted of 650 to 700 healthy bone marrow donors. At the time of sampling, every cohort member was nominally healthy, though immune exposures that went unrecorded were likely present. The donor tested CMV seropositive, placing the donor among the 310 or so seropositive members of the cohort. A peripheral blood sample was collected from each donor, and TCR beta sequencing was performed on peripheral blood mononuclear cells. The Qiagen DNeasy Blood Extraction Kit was used to extract genomic DNA from the blood cell samples. The method was the immunoSEQ multiplex PCR assay. The multiplex PCR relied on a mix of 60 forward primers for TCR Vbeta segments and 13 reverse primers for TCR Jbeta segments. Amplification of the CDR3 region of rearranged TCR beta genes was performed with a multiplex PCR assay on genomic DNA. On the Illumina HiSeq System, the amplified TCR beta libraries were sequenced as 87-base-pair reads. The original pipeline was this. Across the 600 to 700 repertoires, a later analysis counted 75 million to 90 million unique TCR beta chains, approximately 12 million of which were shared by at least two donors. To remove PCR and sequencing errors, raw reads were error-corrected and collapsed into unique sequences using a nearest-neighbor algorithm that merged closely related sequences. To assign V, D and J gene segments, CDR3 sequences were aligned to IMGT reference sequences. For a sequence to be retained, a match of at least six nucleotides was required to both a V gene segment and a J gene segment. A rearrangement counted as productive if the CDR3 had no stop codons and remained in frame with V and J, and every other rearrangement counted as non-productive. Following IMGT convention, CDR3 was defined as the stretch from the second conserved V-encoded cysteine up to the conserved J-encoded phenylalanine. The earlier analysis of fewer than 700 of the donors excluded sequences that lacked an unambiguous match to a single V gene segment. In an earlier analysis of approximately 560 of the donors, a V segment was called functional when productive rearrangements were above 56.7%, and segregating when the standard deviation between donors exceeded 5%. A statistical classification framework was built for diagnosing cytomegalovirus status from the catalog of TCR beta chain sequences. V and J gene assignment, in a later analysis, came from comparing TCR nucleotide sequences with IMGT/GENE-DB human TR gene sequences. A later analysis assigned CDR3 sequences and most-parsimonious VDJ recombination scenarios with the TCRdist pipeline. A later analysis defined each TCR beta chain by its CDR3 amino acid sequence plus V-gene family, and excluded reads lacking a unique V-gene family. In a later analysis, some 600 highly shared, low-generation-probability nucleotide sequences were removed to address suspected cross-contamination and a sequencing artifact. A later analysis calculated a clonal expansion index for each public chain from normalized within-repertoire ranks of inferred template counts. Generation probabilities in a later analysis came from a VDJ recombination model fitted to out-of-frame rearrangements, and those results were checked against IGoR. Hypergeometric tests were used in a later analysis to score TCR-TCR, TCR-HLA and TCR-CMV co-occurrence, with a repertoire-size bias correction applied to the TCR pairs. A later analysis estimated false discovery rates by permuting HLA or CMV assignments 20 times. A later analysis grouped co-occurring TCRs with DBSCAN, adding TCRdist sequence similarity when clustering within HLA-allele-positive subsets. Co-occurrence clustering excluded repertoires with fewer than 30,000 or more than 120,000 public chains, plus five with anomalous nucleotide sharing. Not all clones reach the TCRdb copy of this immuneACCESS table, which keeps in-frame sequences only. Checked studies attribute under half of the gap to unresolved V genes and leave the rest unexplained. V and J calls and clone size are given by that table; D and trimming were obtained from the DNA. For this sample there are under 70,000 clones; approximately 63% appear just once. Together, the top ten hold roughly a fifth of the sample.

The data originate from a study of cytomegalovirus exposure and HLA in healthy donors listed by TCRdb under 2017. The study in broad terms: An earlier analysis of approximately 590 of the donors reported more than 250 Gb of sequence data and about 100 million unique TCR beta sequences from about 179 million T cells. Approximately 310 gigabases of sequencing data and 80 million or so unique TCR sequences were included in an early release covering under 650 HLA-typed donors. Among the roughly 400 genotyped donors, around 81% belonged to the genetic ancestry cluster associated with self-reported Caucasian donors. The study was designed to test whether signatures of past pathogen exposure could be identified by cataloging public T cell receptors. Using immunosequencing, the study profiled T cell repertoires from about 620 subjects and related those repertoires to cytomegalovirus serostatus. A separate validation cohort of some 130 different subjects was used in addition to the roughly 670-subject first cohort. High-throughput TCR immunosequencing, statistical association of individual TCRs with disease status, and machine learning were combined to predict cytomegalovirus infection status. A later analysis re-analyzed previously published TCR beta repertoires from approximately 670 donors and added high-resolution HLA genotyping to study TCR occurrence patterns. In the later analysis, no new phenotypic data were used to find candidate immune exposures; instead, reliance was placed on TCR beta sequences and their occurrence across donors. An earlier analysis of approximately 500 of the donors applied high-throughput TCR beta sequencing to assess whether each TCR beta V gene segment acted as functional or pseudogenic. Donor age, sex, ethnicity and CMV serostatus were compiled together with the repertoire data. In a later genetic analysis, genome-wide SNP genotypes for about 65% of the roughly 670 donors were used, and that subset was treated as a discovery cohort. All discovery cohort repertoires had been generated using a single sequencing platform. HLA typing covered class I and class II loci at four-digit resolution. Typing coverage differed by locus: A, B, C, DRB1 and DQB1 were typed in roughly 620-640 donors, DQA1 in 500 to 550, DPA1 in approximately 600, and DPB1 in just under 490. Four or five DR-DQ haplotypes were treated as single units for association and clustering because of strong linkage in the cohort. Among about 410 genotyped donors of the cohort, an average of around 250,000 unique TCR beta nucleotide sequences was sequenced per donor, of which about 18% were non-productive.

Findings and caveats that apply to the study as a whole: In a later genetic analysis, fewer N-insertions in productive TCRs were reported among donors in an Asian-associated ancestry cluster than the roughly 670-donor mean. Compared with equally common non-associated chains, HLA-associated TCR beta chains in a later analysis were more clonally expanded and had lower generation probabilities. In vitro tests confirmed that three of the cytomegalovirus-associated TCR beta chains recognize cytomegalovirus antigens. A later analysis found that most CMV-associated TCR beta chains appeared HLA-restricted, with HLA associations seemingly driven largely by CMV exposure. Linkage disequilibrium might explain the correlated functional status among segregating V segments, but an unknown experimental factor could not be ruled out. According to a later analysis, TCR association rates differed among HLA loci, with DRB1 alleles showing the most associated TCRs and HLA-C alleles showing the fewest. HLA typing was unavailable for some donors at each locus, so association tests used only the typed subset. In the study, roughly 160 TCR beta chains were listed as associated with cytomegalovirus. Across donors, most TCR sequences were observed very rarely, whereas some public TCRs were present in many individuals. CMV serostatus was the only immune exposure information available for the cohort. According to a later analysis, parvovirus B19, influenza, CMV and Epstein-Barr virus appeared linked to several top co-occurrence clusters. At a false discovery rate of 0.05, a later analysis linked fewer than 20,000 TCR beta sequences to specific HLA alleles. The sequencing pipeline was judged likely to have produced a cluster of highly shared sequence variants as a technical artifact. Only TCR beta chains were sequenced in this cohort, and the absence of alpha or paired-chain data limited detectable features. A further reported finding was that TCR beta sequences accurately predicted the HLA-A and HLA-B alleles for most subjects in the first cohort. Because counts were too low, about 18 rarely observed V segments, including chromosome 9 orphons, were excluded from the earlier analysis of some 590 of the donors. According to the authors, the approach could potentially be generalized to other disease states and immunological phenotypes. In an earlier analysis of some 500 of the donors, most TCR beta V segments were observed in productive rearrangements about 87% or about 30% of the time, broadly matching IMGT annotations. Strong co-occurrence of HLA alleles, especially DR and DQ, made assigning TCR associations to individual alleles difficult. Some IMGT-functional V segments, including TRBV6-2 and TRBV6-3, could not be distinguished by the 87-base-pair reads and were therefore excluded. In both the original and validation cohorts, the classifier was reported to diagnose cytomegalovirus status with high specificity and sensitivity. V-gene and J-gene trimming of TCR beta chains was associated with a missense DCLRE1C variant in a later genetic analysis, and the association was replicated in an independent cohort. The presence/absence analyses assumed that sequencing depth was roughly uniform across donors, and that assumption may not be true.

V drops 5 bases and J drops 2 bases, leaving 15 bases in between. CDR1 and CDR2, per the germline V gene, are SGHRS and YFSETQ. The CDR3 contains 15 residues, cysteine and phenylalanine counted. Solely the CDR3 DNA is kept, with 45 bases framed from the first base. Rearrangement joined TRBV5-1 to TRBJ2-3; the D gene cannot be named for sure. Sequenced material: PBMCs. This TCR came from a woman aged 60-70 years in good health and CMV-seropositive. In nucleotide form, the sequence is TGCGCCAGCAGACAGTCGGAATCCAACACAGATACGCAGTATTTT. The translation is CASRQSESNTDTQYF.